The 13 T cell receptor beta chains presented below share a single source sample, sequenced in a study of lymphopenia after photon versus proton radiotherapy. Sequencing used immunoSEQ multiplex PCR; TCRdb keeps in-frame clones, though not all of them. The sample carries around 150,000 clones, 70% to 90% recorded once. The sequenced sample was peripheral blood, obtained from a patient treated with photon-based radiotherapy. Source of these receptors: a man between 45 and 60 years old with gastric cancer.

The rearrangement links TRBV5-8 to TRBJ2-6, with 10 bases that match TRBD1. With 2 bases clipped from V and 3 bases from J, the junction kept 8 bases outside the gene matches. This CDR3 has 18 amino acids. CDR1 is SGHTS and CDR2 is YDEGEE in the germline V gene. CDR3 sequence: CASSFPGQGFGGANVLTF. The CDR3 DNA follows: TGTGCCAGCAGCTTTCCGGGACAGGGGTTTGGTGGGGCCAACGTCCTGACTTTC.

Points on this clone: An end of the junction differs from the germline gene, which may be a read error. The chain has TRBV7-9 and TRBJ2-7; 11 bases are shared with TRBD1. The CDR3 runs to 15 residues. Germline CDR1 reads SEHNR; CDR2 reads FQNEAQ (reference sequence). The CDR3 is CASSRGQGGSNEQYF. CDR3 coding DNA: TGTGCCAGCAGCCGGGGACAGGGGGGCTCCAACGAGCAGTACTTC. The complete variable domain, with remaining parts taken from reference TRBV7-9 and TRBJ2-7, reads DTGVSQNPRHKITKRGQNVTFRCDPISEHNRLYWYRQTLGQGPEFLTYFQNEAQLEKSRLLSDRFSAERPKGSFSTLEIQRTEQGDSAMYLCASSRGQGGSNEQYFGPGTRLTVT.

This chain links TRBV15 with TRBJ2-3; 16 bases are shared with TRBD2. This CDR3 has 18 residues. Germline lookup yields CDR1 LNHNV and CDR2 YYDKDF (reference sequence). Trimming at V came to 5 bases and at J to 0 bases, leaving 5 bases not matched to a gene. CDR3 nucleotides: TGTGCCACCAGCGGGGGGACTAGCGGGAGGGGTAGCACAGATACGCAGTATTTT. Residues: CATSGGTSGRGSTDTQYF.

The genes are TRBV18 and TRBJ1-1; 12 nucleotides agree with TRBD1. CDR3 length equals 15 residues. Germline values: CDR1 KGHSH, CDR2 LQKENI. The J segment lost 7 bases and the V segment lost 4 bases, leaving 7 bases of the junction unmatched. CDR3 nucleotide sequence: TGTGCCAGCTCACTCACCGGGACAGGGGGCGGTGAAGCTTTCTTT. This translates into CASSLTGTGGGEAFF.

This clone was picked up a small number of times. The J gene is TRBJ1-5, the V gene TRBV7-8; D is unclear. Germline V gives CDR1 SGHVS, CDR2 FQNEAQ. The CDR3 length is 14 residues. The V and J ends lost 1 base and 4 bases respectively, with 8 bases between them. CDR3 in amino acids: CASSLGGFNQPQHF. DNA for the CDR3: TGTGCCAGCAGCTTAGGAGGGTTTAATCAGCCCCAGCATTTT. Based on the CDR3 plus reference TRBV7-8 and TRBJ1-5, the full variable domain is GAGVSQSPRYKVAKRGQDVALRCDPISGHVSLFWYQQALGQGPEFLTYFQNEAQLDKSGLPSDRFFAERPEGSVSTLKIQRTQQEDSAVYLCASSLGGFNQPQHFGDGTRLSIL.

The chain couples TRBV5-1 to TRBJ2-2; the D is unclear. The V gene lost 0 bases and the J gene lost 4 bases, with 7 bases spanning the gap. Per germline, CDR1 SGHRS and CDR2 YFSETQ. This CDR3 has 14 residues. CDR3: CASSLEDPTGELFF. CDR3 in DNA: TGCGCCAGCAGCTTGGAGGATCCCACCGGGGAGCTGTTTTTT. The full variable domain, in which reference TRBV5-1 and TRBJ2-2 provide the parts outside the CDR3, is KAGVTQTPRYLIKTRGQQVTLSCSPISGHRSVSWYQQTPGQGLQFLFEYFSETQRNKGNFPGRFSGRQFSNSRSEMNVSTLELGDSALYLCASSLEDPTGELFFGEGSRLTVL.

V and J are TRBV5-1 and TRBJ2-7, with 10 bases matching TRBD2. With V trimmed by 4 bases and J by 2 bases, 15 bases remained unmatched. Germline V gene data show CDR1 as SGHRS and CDR2 as YFSETQ. CDR3 length equals 18 residues. CDR3 in DNA: TGCGCCAGCAGCCAAACGTCGTTAGCTAGCGGGAGACCCTACGAGCAGTACTTC. It is translated as CASSQTSLASGRPYEQYF.

V usage is TRBV29-1 and J usage is TRBJ2-7; D ambiguous. V lost 0 bases and J 1 base, leaving 10 bases between the germline ends. Per germline, CDR1 SQVTM and CDR2 ANQGSEA. This CDR3 comprises 14 residues. The CDR3: CSVEDTGTSYEQYF. The CDR3 region has the DNA TGCAGCGTTGAAGATACCGGTACATCCTACGAGCAGTACTTC.

This clone came up once. The gene calls are TRBV18 and TRBJ1-1, with D possibly TRBD1 on 5 matching bases. Germline V gene sequence: CDR1 KGHSH, CDR2 LQKENI. V was pared by 3 bases and J by 5 bases, with 16 bases between. This CDR3 is 15 amino acids long. The DNA for the CDR3 is TGTGCCAGCTCACCGAACTCTGGACCAGGGACTGAAGCTTTCTTT. It is translated as CASSPNSGPGTEAFF.

The chain employs TRBV2 and TRBJ2-1; 9 bases are a match to TRBD2. From germline, CDR1 is SNHLY and CDR2 FYNNEI. The CDR3 is 14 residues long. V was clipped by 7 bases and J by 4 bases; unmatched bases: 5. CDR3 amino acids: CASKIAGVYNEQFF. The CDR3 DNA follows: TGTGCCAGCAAAATAGCGGGGGTATACAATGAGCAGTTCTTC. The full variable domain, its missing parts supplied by reference TRBV2 and TRBJ2-1, is EPEVTQTPSHQVTQMGQEVILRCVPISNHLYFYWYRQILGQKVEFLVSFYNNEISEKSEIFDDQFSVERPDGSNFTLKIRSTKLEDSAMYFCASKIAGVYNEQFFGPGTRLTVL.

The V and J genes are TRBV5-4 and TRBJ2-1; 9 bases align to TRBD1. Germline CDR1 is SGHNT and CDR2 is YYREEE (reference sequence). Trimming cost V 3 bases and J 7 bases; bases outside gene matches: 11. This CDR3 region has 16 residues. CDR3 nucleotide sequence: TGTGCCAGCAGCTGGGACCTTCACAGGGGGCGGAATGAGCAGTTCTTC. Residues: CASSWDLHRGRNEQFF.

This sequence joins TRBV10-3 and TRBJ2-7, with D unresolved. CDR1 ENHRY and CDR2 SYGVKD come from the germline V gene. Between the trimmed V and J ends, which lost 7 bases and 0 bases, there was a span of 7 bases. This CDR3 has 12 amino acids. CDR3 coding DNA: TGTGCCATCAACCCGAGCTCCTACGAGCAGTACTTC. Translating gives CAINPSSYEQYF.

The V and J genes are TRBV2 and TRBJ2-1; 8 bases match TRBD2. CDR1 and CDR2 from the germline V gene are SNHLY and FYNNEI. The J segment lost 6 bases and the V segment lost 8 bases, leaving 3 bases of the junction unmatched. The CDR3 is made up of 12 amino acids. The CDR3 is CASDLAGNEQFF. The CDR3 nucleotides read TGTGCCAGCGACCTAGCGGGCAATGAGCAGTTCTTC.